A selection of T cell receptor beta chains follows, all from one sample in a study of T cells in Graves' hyperthyroidism and ophthalmopathy. TCRdb redid the calling of the multiplex PCR reads with MiXCR, one entry per CDR3 protein. The sample shows around 500,000 distinct CDR3 sequences, approximately 14% of them seen only once. The sequencing sample was made of blood. Every receptor here comes from a woman in her late teens or twenties with Graves' hyperthyroidism. Each CDR3 is given with its conserved first and last residue. The D gene is left open where the match is weak. Size is omitted from some rows. Given values are once, few, many or a class for expanded clones.

V gene: TRBV5-1; J gene: TRBJ1-1; D gene: -; CDR3 length: 15; clone size: -; CDR3 DNA: TGCGCCAGCAGCTTGGCACTGGGTGGGACTTCTGAAGCTTTCTTT; CDR3 protein: CASSLALGGTSEAFF
V gene: TRBV7-8; J gene: TRBJ1-3; D gene: -; CDR3 length: 15; clone size: many; CDR3 DNA: TGTGCCAGCAGCTTACTGTCAGGCCCCAGAAACACCATATATTTT; CDR3 protein: CASSLLSGPRNTIYF
V gene: TRBV9; J gene: TRBJ2-1; D gene: TRBD2; CDR3 length: 16; clone size: -; CDR3 DNA: TGTGCCAGCAGCGTAGTGAGCGGGAGAACAGGTAATGAGCAGTTCTTC; CDR3 protein: CASSVVSGRTGNEQFF
V gene: TRBV9; J gene: TRBJ2-7; D gene: TRBD2; CDR3 length: 18; clone size: many; CDR3 DNA: TGTGCCAGCAGCGTCTCTTGGCTAGCGGGATTGGGGGGCTACGAGCAGTACTTC; CDR3 protein: CASSVSWLAGLGGYEQYF
V gene: TRBV19; J gene: TRBJ1-2; D gene: -; CDR3 length: 14; clone size: -; CDR3 DNA: TGTGCCAGTAGTATGGGGCGGGGGATCCATGGCTACACCTTC; CDR3 protein: CASSMGRGIHGYTF
V gene: TRBV30; J gene: TRBJ2-1; D gene: TRBD2; CDR3 length: 14; clone size: many; CDR3 DNA: TGTGCCTGGGGGGGGGGGACTAGCAGAGATGAGCAGTTCTTC; CDR3 protein: CAWGGGTSRDEQFF
V gene: TRBV20-1; J gene: TRBJ2-3; D gene: TRBD2; CDR3 length: 15; clone size: many; CDR3 DNA: TGCAGTGCTGCCGGGACTAGCGGGACGGGAGATACGCAGTATTTT; CDR3 protein: CSAAGTSGTGDTQYF
V gene: TRBV5-1; J gene: TRBJ2-7; D gene: TRBD1; CDR3 length: 15; clone size: many; CDR3 DNA: TGCGCCAGCAGCTTGGAGGGACAGGGGGCGAAGGAGCAGTACTTC; CDR3 protein: CASSLEGQGAKEQYF
V gene: TRBV12-3/TRBV12-4; J gene: TRBJ1-1; D gene: -; CDR3 length: 12; clone size: -; CDR3 DNA: TGTGCCAGCGGGATGGGGAACACTGAAGCTTTCTTT; CDR3 protein: CASGMGNTEAFF
V gene: TRBV19; J gene: TRBJ2-7; D gene: TRBD2; CDR3 length: 14; clone size: -; CDR3 DNA: TGTGCCAGTAGCACTAGCGGGAGTCGTTACGAGCAGTACTTC; CDR3 protein: CASSTSGSRYEQYF
V gene: TRBV19; J gene: TRBJ2-7; D gene: -; CDR3 length: 14; clone size: -; CDR3 DNA: TGTGCCAGTAGGACCCGGGACGGATCCTACGAGCAGTACTTC; CDR3 protein: CASRTRDGSYEQYF
V gene: TRBV5-1; J gene: TRBJ2-2; D gene: -; CDR3 length: 14; clone size: many; CDR3 DNA: TGCGCCAGCAGCTTCTCGCCCGGGGGCGGGGAGCTGTTTTTT; CDR3 protein: CASSFSPGGGELFF
V gene: TRBV7-6; J gene: TRBJ1-3; D gene: -; CDR3 length: 15; clone size: few; CDR3 DNA: TGTGCCAGCAGCTTCGGTGGACAGTCCATAAACACCATATATTTT; CDR3 protein: CASSFGGQSINTIYF
V gene: TRBV27; J gene: TRBJ2-5; D gene: TRBD2; CDR3 length: 14; clone size: many; CDR3 DNA: TGTGCCAGCAGACGAGCGGGGTACCAAGAGACCCAGTACTTC; CDR3 protein: CASRRAGYQETQYF
V gene: TRBV18; J gene: TRBJ1-1; D gene: -; CDR3 length: 14; clone size: many; CDR3 DNA: TGTGCCAGCTCAGGCCGGGACCGAAACACTGAAGCTTTCTTT; CDR3 protein: CASSGRDRNTEAFF
V gene: TRBV13; J gene: TRBJ1-2; D gene: -; CDR3 length: 15; clone size: -; CDR3 DNA: TGTGCCAGCAGCCTCAACAGGGAGGAGGGCTATGGCTACACCTTC; CDR3 protein: CASSLNREEGYGYTF
V gene: TRBV30; J gene: TRBJ2-7; D gene: -; CDR3 length: 12; clone size: many; CDR3 DNA: TGTGCCTGGAGTCGTCAGGGTGGCGAGCAGTACTTC; CDR3 protein: CAWSRQGGEQYF
V gene: TRBV9; J gene: TRBJ2-2; D gene: TRBD2; CDR3 length: 15; clone size: -; CDR3 DNA: TGTGCCAGCAGCGTGCGGTCGGGAGGAGCCGGGGAGCTGTTTTTT; CDR3 protein: CASSVRSGGAGELFF
V gene: TRBV19; J gene: TRBJ1-1; D gene: TRBD1; CDR3 length: 15; clone size: many; CDR3 DNA: TGTGCCAGTAGTAGCCGCCACAGGGGATATACTGAAGCTTTCTTT; CDR3 protein: CASSSRHRGYTEAFF
V gene: TRBV11-2; J gene: TRBJ2-1; D gene: TRBD2; CDR3 length: 17; clone size: many; CDR3 DNA: TGTGCCAGCAGCTCCGGCGTGGGGAGGGCCTGGTTCGATGAGCAGTTCTTC; CDR3 protein: CASSSGVGRAWFDEQFF
V gene: TRBV19; J gene: TRBJ2-6; D gene: -; CDR3 length: 16; clone size: few; CDR3 DNA: TGTGCCAGTAGCCCAATCTCCGGGGGAGGGGCCAACGTCCTGACTTTC; CDR3 protein: CASSPISGGGANVLTF
V gene: TRBV29-1; J gene: TRBJ2-3; D gene: -; CDR3 length: 13; clone size: many; CDR3 DNA: TGCAGCGCCAACAGGGGGGGGACAGATACGCAGTATTTT; CDR3 protein: CSANRGGTDTQYF
V gene: TRBV2; J gene: TRBJ2-1; D gene: TRBD2; CDR3 length: 15; clone size: -; CDR3 DNA: TGTGCCAGCACCACCCTCAGCGGGACGTACAATGAGCAGTTCTTC; CDR3 protein: CASTTLSGTYNEQFF
V gene: TRBV29-1; J gene: TRBJ1-1; D gene: -; CDR3 length: 14; clone size: -; CDR3 DNA: TGCAGCGTTAGGACATGGGTTATGAACACTGAAGCTTTCTTT; CDR3 protein: CSVRTWVMNTEAFF
V gene: TRBV3-1; J gene: TRBJ2-7; D gene: TRBD2; CDR3 length: 17; clone size: many; CDR3 DNA: TGTGCCAGCAGCCAACATCCGGAGGCTAGCGGAGCCTACGAGCAGTACTTC; CDR3 protein: CASSQHPEASGAYEQYF
V gene: TRBV27; J gene: TRBJ2-2; D gene: -; CDR3 length: 15; clone size: many; CDR3 DNA: TGTGCCAGCAGCAAACAATCGGGGCTCACCGGGGAGCTGTTTTTT; CDR3 protein: CASSKQSGLTGELFF
V gene: TRBV18; J gene: TRBJ1-2; D gene: TRBD1; CDR3 length: 14; clone size: few; CDR3 DNA: TGTGCCAGCTCACCCGCAGGGGGTCGCTATGGCTACACCTTC; CDR3 protein: CASSPAGGRYGYTF
V gene: TRBV29-1; J gene: TRBJ2-1; D gene: -; CDR3 length: 12; clone size: many; CDR3 DNA: TGCAGCGTTGAAGATGAGTCGCCAAAACAGTTCTTC; CDR3 protein: CSVEDESPKQFF
V gene: TRBV20-1; J gene: TRBJ2-3; D gene: TRBD2; CDR3 length: 17; clone size: many; CDR3 DNA: TGCAGTGCTAGTAGCCTAGCGGGAGGCGTAAGCACAGATACGCAGTATTTT; CDR3 protein: CSASSLAGGVSTDTQYF
V gene: TRBV10-3; J gene: TRBJ2-1; D gene: TRBD2; CDR3 length: 16; clone size: many; CDR3 DNA: TGTGCCATCAGTGATACCGGGACTAGCGGGAGCTATGAGCAGTTCTTC; CDR3 protein: CAISDTGTSGSYEQFF
V gene: TRBV30; J gene: TRBJ2-1; D gene: TRBD1; CDR3 length: 12; clone size: few; CDR3 DNA: TGTGCCTGGGGACAGGGGGCGGGTGAGCAGTTCTTC; CDR3 protein: CAWGQGAGEQFF
V gene: TRBV20-1; J gene: TRBJ1-1; D gene: -; CDR3 length: 11; clone size: many; CDR3 DNA: TGCAGTGCCACAGTGAACACTGAAGCTTTCTTT; CDR3 protein: CSATVNTEAFF
V gene: TRBV6-1; J gene: TRBJ2-1; D gene: TRBD2; CDR3 length: 14; clone size: many; CDR3 DNA: TGTGCCAGCAGATACCTCACTAGCGGGACTGAGCAGTTCTTC; CDR3 protein: CASRYLTSGTEQFF
V gene: TRBV24-1; J gene: TRBJ2-1; D gene: TRBD2; CDR3 length: 15; clone size: -; CDR3 DNA: TGTGCCTCGTCGTCCGGAGCGGGAGCCGGAAATGAGCAGTTCTTC; CDR3 protein: CASSSGAGAGNEQFF
V gene: TRBV19; J gene: TRBJ1-6; D gene: -; CDR3 length: 15; clone size: -; CDR3 DNA: TGTGCCAGTAGTACCCTCCACAGGGATAAATCACCCCTCCACTTT; CDR3 protein: CASSTLHRDKSPLHF
V gene: TRBV5-1; J gene: TRBJ2-3; D gene: -; CDR3 length: 14; clone size: many; CDR3 DNA: TGCGCCAGCAGCTCGACGGATAGCACAGATACGCAGTATTTT; CDR3 protein: CASSSTDSTDTQYF
V gene: TRBV20-1; J gene: TRBJ2-2; D gene: TRBD2; CDR3 length: 17; clone size: few; CDR3 DNA: TGCAGTGCTTTACATAGGTTAGCGGGAGGTAACACCGGGGAGCTGTTTTTT; CDR3 protein: CSALHRLAGGNTGELFF
V gene: TRBV29-1; J gene: TRBJ1-2; D gene: TRBD1; CDR3 length: 12; clone size: many; CDR3 DNA: TGCAGCGTTGAAGGACAGGGATTAGGCTACACCTTC; CDR3 protein: CSVEGQGLGYTF
V gene: TRBV12-3/TRBV12-4; J gene: TRBJ2-7; D gene: -; CDR3 length: 12; clone size: many; CDR3 DNA: TGTGCCAGCAGTTTCGCAGGGACCGAGCAGTACTTC; CDR3 protein: CASSFAGTEQYF
V gene: TRBV11-2; J gene: TRBJ2-3; D gene: TRBD1; CDR3 length: 16; clone size: many; CDR3 DNA: TGTGCCAGCAGCCGAGGGGGACAGGGGTACGCAGATACGCAGTATTTT; CDR3 protein: CASSRGGQGYADTQYF
V gene: TRBV6-1; J gene: TRBJ2-5; D gene: -; CDR3 length: 14; clone size: -; CDR3 DNA: TGTGCCAGCACCCCTTCTAGCAGGGAAGGGACCCAGTACTTC; CDR3 protein: CASTPSSREGTQYF
V gene: TRBV30; J gene: TRBJ1-2; D gene: -; CDR3 length: 13; clone size: many; CDR3 DNA: TGTGCCTGGACTCATGGGGGGCTGGATGGCTACACCTTC; CDR3 protein: CAWTHGGLDGYTF
V gene: TRBV7-9; J gene: TRBJ2-5; D gene: -; CDR3 length: 15; clone size: many; CDR3 DNA: TGTGCCAGCACCCCCTCGGGGCAGGTACGAGAGACCCAGTACTTC; CDR3 protein: CASTPSGQVRETQYF
V gene: TRBV30; J gene: TRBJ1-3; D gene: -; CDR3 length: 16; clone size: few; CDR3 DNA: TGTGCCTGGAGTGTAGACAGACACCTTCCTGGAAACACCATATATTTT; CDR3 protein: CAWSVDRHLPGNTIYF
V gene: TRBV3-1; J gene: TRBJ1-2; D gene: -; CDR3 length: 13; clone size: many; CDR3 DNA: TGTGCCAGCAGCCAAGATATCGGGGGTGGCTACACCTTC; CDR3 protein: CASSQDIGGGYTF